The clone carrying this TCR beta chain was found many times. The CDR3 is 14 residues long. The ends were cut back, 2 bases at V and 3 bases at J, with 11 bases in the middle. Per the germline V gene, CDR1 is MDHEN and CDR2 is SYDVKM. Amplification targeted TCR beta CDR3 regions from RNA transcripts. HTBI primers were the set used in a first-round RT-PCR of the TCR CDR3. TCRdb processed the multiplex PCR reads anew with MiXCR; each CDR3 protein has one entry. The table includes about 400,000 distinct CDR3 sequences, about 15% detected once. The sample belongs to a study of T cells in Graves' hyperthyroidism and ophthalmopathy.

The chain recombines TRBV28 with TRBJ2-7; D is unclear. The receptor's source is a woman aged 25-40 years with Graves' hyperthyroidism. Sequences were obtained from blood. The CDR3 DNA is TGTGCCAGCAGTTTAAGAGGAGTCAGCTACGAGCAGTACTTC. Its translation: CASSLRGVSYEQYF.